A few counts support the clone carrying this T cell receptor beta chain. Its antigen is still unknown. TCRdb ran MiXCR on the RT-PCR reads and lists one entry per CDR3 protein. The table includes approximately 730,000 distinct CDR3 sequences, around 13% detected once. This specimen comes from a study of response to subunit inactivated influenza vaccine. Points from the study as a whole: Authors suggested each seasonal flu vaccination may recruit only limited numbers of new T cells.

Germline V gene sequence: CDR1 SGHTA, CDR2 FQGNSA. V was clipped by 3 bases and J by 6 bases; unmatched bases: 2. This CDR3 is built from 15 residues. The sequenced sample was PBMCs from blood, obtained roughly 2 weeks before vaccination. This chain uses TRBV7-2 with TRBJ2-1; 13 nucleotides line up with TRBD2. This clonotype was sampled from a man aged 50-59 years who received an inactivated influenza vaccine. The CDR3 protein is CASSLTSGRRNEQFF. The CDR3 DNA follows: TGTGCCAGCAGCTTGACTAGCGGGAGGCGCAATGAGCAGTTCTTC.